Listed below are T cell receptor beta chains from one sample, sequenced in a study of human T cells and chemical hapten exposure. A single record per CDR3 protein comes from TCRdb applying MiXCR to the RACE reads. Among 100,000 or so distinct CDR3 sequences, around 34% were seen once, and the ten largest hold 2.5% to 3.5%. Sequenced here: whole blood, sampled in connection with sensitization to the hapten diphenylcyclopropenone (DPC). The receptors come from a man aged 35-49 years with alopecia areata. Some clones in this sample may be carry-over from other donors' samples. Both conserved end residues are part of each CDR3. The order of the fields is CDR3 DNA, CDR3 protein, D gene, clone size, J gene, CDR3 length, V gene. A D gene is named only where the DNA matches it firmly. Rows give clone size only sometimes, using once, few, many, or a class for an expanded clone.

CDR3nt: TGTGCCTGGAGGACTAGCGGGACCCGGAATGAGCAGTTCTTC
CDR3aa: CAWRTSGTRNEQFF
d_gene: TRBD2
abundance: few
j_gene: TRBJ2-1
len: 14
v_gene: TRBV30

CDR3nt: TGTGCCACCAGTGATCCTAAAGCGGGAGGGGAGACCCAGTACTTC
CDR3aa: CATSDPKAGGETQYF
d_gene: TRBD2
abundance: NA
j_gene: TRBJ2-5
len: 15
v_gene: TRBV24-1

CDR3nt: TGTGCCAGCAGTGAAGGCTCTCCGGGACGGACGCCGTTCTTC
CDR3aa: CASSEGSPGRTPFF
d_gene: NA
abundance: NA
j_gene: TRBJ2-1
len: 14
v_gene: TRBV6-1

CDR3nt: TGTGCCAGCAGCCAAATAACTTGGGATACGCAGTATTTT
CDR3aa: CASSQITWDTQYF
d_gene: NA
abundance: NA
j_gene: TRBJ2-3
len: 13
v_gene: TRBV3-1

CDR3nt: TGTGCCAGCAGTTTAGCGGCAGGGGGCCAAGAGACCCAGTACTTC
CDR3aa: CASSLAAGGQETQYF
d_gene: TRBD1
abundance: few
j_gene: TRBJ2-5
len: 15
v_gene: TRBV27

CDR3nt: TGTGCCAGCAGTGAAGCGCCCCTAGCGGGAGAGGGCGAGCAGTACTTC
CDR3aa: CASSEAPLAGEGEQYF
d_gene: TRBD2
abundance: NA
j_gene: TRBJ2-7
len: 16
v_gene: TRBV2

CDR3nt: TGTGCCAGCAGCCTTGAGTCCCTCTCCAATGAGCAGTTCTTC
CDR3aa: CASSLESLSNEQFF
d_gene: NA
abundance: few
j_gene: TRBJ2-1
len: 14
v_gene: TRBV6-1

CDR3nt: TGTGCCAGCAGTTTATCTAGCGGGAACGACCCTGGGGCCAACGTCCTGACTTTC
CDR3aa: CASSLSSGNDPGANVLTF
d_gene: TRBD2
abundance: NA
j_gene: TRBJ2-6
len: 18
v_gene: TRBV12-3/TRBV12-4

CDR3nt: TGTGCCAGCAGCGTGGGAACAGGGGCCCTCGAGCAGTACTTC
CDR3aa: CASSVGTGALEQYF
d_gene: TRBD1
abundance: NA
j_gene: TRBJ2-7
len: 14
v_gene: TRBV9

CDR3nt: TGTGCCAGCAGTTTACCCCAGGGGCATATCAATCAGCCCCAGCATTTT
CDR3aa: CASSLPQGHINQPQHF
d_gene: NA
abundance: few
j_gene: TRBJ1-5
len: 16
v_gene: TRBV27

CDR3nt: TGTGCCAGCAGCTCCTCCAGGGCTAGCGAGTGGTATTTT
CDR3aa: CASSSSRASEWYF
d_gene: NA
abundance: few
j_gene: TRBJ2-3
len: 13
v_gene: TRBV7-2

CDR3nt: TGTGCCAGCAGCTTCGGAACAGGGCTGTATGGGGATACGCAGTATTTT
CDR3aa: CASSFGTGLYGDTQYF
d_gene: NA
abundance: few
j_gene: TRBJ2-3
len: 16
v_gene: TRBV7-9

CDR3nt: TGTGCCAGCAAATTCGGGATCAGCTCCTACGAGCAGTACTTC
CDR3aa: CASKFGISSYEQYF
d_gene: NA
abundance: NA
j_gene: TRBJ2-7
len: 14
v_gene: TRBV6-5

CDR3nt: TGTGCCAGCAATCAGTGGGCCACTGAAGCTTTCTTT
CDR3aa: CASNQWATEAFF
d_gene: NA
abundance: NA
j_gene: TRBJ1-1
len: 12
v_gene: TRBV6-2/TRBV6-3

CDR3nt: TGCAGTGCTAGAGTCGGCGGTAGTAAGAACGAGCAGTACTTC
CDR3aa: CSARVGGSKNEQYF
d_gene: NA
abundance: NA
j_gene: TRBJ2-7
len: 14
v_gene: TRBV20-1

CDR3nt: TGTGCCAGCAGCTTAGTAGGTTTAGCCGGTCGAGGGATTGAGCAGTTCTTC
CDR3aa: CASSLVGLAGRGIEQFF
d_gene: NA
abundance: NA
j_gene: TRBJ2-1
len: 17
v_gene: TRBV11-2

CDR3nt: TGCAGCGTTGAGGTCGGGAGGGGGTACGAGCAGTACTTC
CDR3aa: CSVEVGRGYEQYF
d_gene: TRBD2
abundance: NA
j_gene: TRBJ2-7
len: 13
v_gene: TRBV29-1

CDR3nt: TGTGCCAGCAGCTCCTTAGCGGGAGGGCCTTTGGATGAGACCCAGTACTTC
CDR3aa: CASSSLAGGPLDETQYF
d_gene: TRBD2
abundance: once
j_gene: TRBJ2-5
len: 17
v_gene: TRBV7-9

CDR3nt: TGCACTGTCCTAGCGGGAGATCAGTCTGAGCAGTTCTTC
CDR3aa: CTVLAGDQSEQFF
d_gene: TRBD2
abundance: few
j_gene: TRBJ2-1
len: 13
v_gene: TRBV20-1

CDR3nt: TGTGCCATCAGTGAACGCGACAGGGGAACAGATACGCAGTATTTT
CDR3aa: CAISERDRGTDTQYF
d_gene: TRBD1
abundance: NA
j_gene: TRBJ2-3
len: 15
v_gene: TRBV10-3

CDR3nt: TGTGCCAGCACTCTCAATCAGGGCGCGATGAATACGCAGTATTTT
CDR3aa: CASTLNQGAMNTQYF
d_gene: NA
abundance: few
j_gene: TRBJ2-3
len: 15
v_gene: TRBV12-3/TRBV12-4

CDR3nt: TGTGCCAGTAGGGACAGGCATGGTAATGAAAAACTGTTTTTT
CDR3aa: CASRDRHGNEKLFF
d_gene: TRBD1
abundance: once
j_gene: TRBJ1-4
len: 14
v_gene: TRBV19

CDR3nt: TGTGCCAGCAGCTTAAGGGGGGGTTTCGCGGTAGACAATGAGCAGTTCTTC
CDR3aa: CASSLRGGFAVDNEQFF
d_gene: NA
abundance: NA
j_gene: TRBJ2-1
len: 17
v_gene: TRBV7-2

CDR3nt: TGCAGCGTCCTACATTATACCACAGATACGCAGTATTTT
CDR3aa: CSVLHYTTDTQYF
d_gene: NA
abundance: NA
j_gene: TRBJ2-3
len: 13
v_gene: TRBV29-1

CDR3nt: TGTGCCAGCAGCTTAGTGGGGGGCCGTGATCAGCCCCAGCATTTT
CDR3aa: CASSLVGGRDQPQHF
d_gene: NA
abundance: NA
j_gene: TRBJ1-5
len: 15
v_gene: TRBV7-2

CDR3nt: TGTGCCAGCAGCCCCCAGGGAGGGAGCCCAGATACGCAGTATTTT
CDR3aa: CASSPQGGSPDTQYF
d_gene: TRBD2
abundance: few
j_gene: TRBJ2-3
len: 15
v_gene: TRBV7-2